Following are 25 T cell receptor beta chains from one sample sequenced in a study of T and B cells in COVID-19 patients. Each TRB amplification used about 220-500 ng of genomic DNA from blood. Multiplex PCR with BIOMED2 TRB-A/B primer pools amplified TRB rearrangements. TCRdb recomputed calls from the multiplex PCR reads with MiXCR, one row per CDR3 protein. The repertoire includes approximately 8,000 distinct CDR3 sequences, around 28% of them detected once, and 17% sits in the top ten. Material: blood. These TCRs come from a human donor with active COVID-19.

By share, this clonotype ranks as medium-sized (0.01 to 0.1%). The chain combines TRBV29-1 with TRBJ2-7; tentative D call: TRBD2 (7 bases). The V gene's germline CDR1 is SQVTM and CDR2 ANQGSEA. V shed 6 bases and J shed 7 bases, with 16 bases lying between them. The CDR3 length is 12 residues. This CDR3 reads CSVARGGTEQYF. The CDR3 DNA is TGCAGCGTCGCTAGGGGGGGGACAGAGCAGTACTTC.

The chain is built from TRBV2 and TRBJ2-2, with D possibly called TRBD1 or TRBD2 (5 bases each). V was shortened by 1 base and J by 13 bases, with 22 bases between the two germline ends. Per the germline V gene, CDR1 is SNHLY and CDR2 is FYNNEI. The CDR3 has 16 amino acids. In DNA, the CDR3 is TGTGCCAGCAGTGAAGGGGGGACCCAGGCGGAACGGGGGCTGTTTTTT. Encoded protein: CASSEGGTQAERGLFF.

This chain links TRBV20-1 with TRBJ2-7, with a tentative D call TRBD2 (6 bases). The CDR3 runs 14 residues. V was trimmed by 6 bases and J by 6 bases, leaving 21 bases between them. The germline V gene has CDR1 DFQATT and CDR2 SNEGSKA (reference sequence). Here the CDR3 DNA reads TGCAGTGCAAAAGGTACTAGCACCCCTAGCGAGCAGTACTTC. It yields the protein CSAKGTSTPSEQYF.

V and J are TRBV6-5 and TRBJ2-3, with D possibly matching TRBD2 (6 bases). The V and J ends lost 6 bases and 1 base respectively, with 20 bases between them. In germline, CDR1 is MNHEY, CDR2 SVGAGI. The CDR3 is 17 residues long. DNA for the CDR3: TGTGCCAGCAGAGATCTCGCACGGCGGGGAGGCACAGATACGCAGTATTTT. Residues: CASRDLARRGGTDTQYF.

Judged by abundance, this clonotype is medium-sized. The V gene is TRBV27, the J gene TRBJ1-5; D is ambiguous. With 7 bases removed from V and 6 bases from J, the gap between germline ends came to 10 bases. The CDR3 is made up of 12 amino acids. CDR1 and CDR2 from the germline V gene are MNHEY and SMNVEV (reference sequence). DNA of the CDR3: TGTGCCAGCACCTCGGGCGGTCAGCCCCAGCATTTT. Translation: CASTSGGQPQHF.

This clonotype is medium-sized. V gene TRBV6-2 or TRBV6-3 combines with J gene TRBJ2-2; the D gene is possibly TRBD1 (5 bases). Deletions cut 6 bases from V and 6 bases from J, with 17 bases between. CDR1 is MNHEY and CDR2 is SVGEGT in the germline V gene. This CDR3 comprises 15 residues. CDR3 sequence reads: CASSLTSGHPGELFF. In DNA, the CDR3 is TGTGCCAGCAGCCTAACTTCTGGACACCCCGGGGAGCTGTTTTTT.

This clonotype is medium-sized (0.01 to 0.1%) by share. The chain uses TRBV15 and TRBJ1-4; D is undetermined. The CDR3 sequence is 15 residues long. CDR1 is LNHNV, CDR2 YYDKDF, per germline (reference sequence). V was shortened by 4 bases and J by 0 bases, with 9 bases between the two germline ends. CDR3 residues: CATSTLATTNEKLFF. DNA of the CDR3: TGTGCCACCAGCACCCTTGCCACAACTAATGAAAAACTGTTTTTT.

This chain joins TRBV27 and TRBJ1-1, with D possibly being TRBD1 (5 bases). Germline lookup yields CDR1 MNHEY and CDR2 SMNVEV (reference sequence). V was pared by 6 bases and J by 0 bases, with 17 bases between. This CDR3 spans 16 amino acids. This chain's CDR3 is CASSRRRSRVNTEAFF. CDR3 nucleotides: TGTGCCAGCAGCCGGAGACGATCCAGGGTGAACACTGAAGCTTTCTTT.

This clonotype has more than one count but fewer than ten. CDR3 protein: CASSMGTYEQYF. Here the CDR3 DNA reads TGTGCCAGCTCAATGGGCACCTACGAGCAGTACTTC. The chain uses TRBV27 and TRBJ2-7; no reliable D call. The CDR3 has 12 residues. Per the germline V gene, CDR1 is MNHEY and CDR2 is SMNVEV (reference sequence). V lost 8 bases to trimming and J lost 2 bases, with 10 bases between them.

By frequency in the sample, this clonotype is medium-sized (0.01 to 0.1%). The chain uses TRBV7-7 and TRBJ2-1, with no clear D. This CDR3 region has 13 residues. Trimming removed 0 bases from V and 9 bases from J, with 9 bases in between. The germline gives CDR1 SSHAT, CDR2 FNYEAQ (reference sequence). In DNA form, the CDR3 reads TGTGCCAGCAGCTTAGCGGTCTCGGGTGAGCAGTTCTTC. This translates into CASSLAVSGEQFF. The entire variable domain, with the rest obtained from reference TRBV7-7 and TRBJ2-1, is as follows: GAGVSQSPRYKVTKRGQDVTLRCDPISSHATLYWYQQALGQGPEFLTYFNYEAQPDKSGLPSDRFSAERPEGSISTLTIQRTEQRDSAMYRCASSLAVSGEQFFGPGTRLTVL.

Judged by abundance, this clonotype is medium-sized. Germline and junction disagree at one end, which may indicate a read error. The V and J genes are TRBV6-1 and TRBJ2-1, with D tentatively TRBD1 or TRBD2 (5 bases each). The CDR3 runs to 14 residues. CDR1 MNHNS and CDR2 SASEGT come from the germline V gene. This CDR3 reads CASSPTQGVSVRLF. Here the CDR3 DNA reads TGTGCCAGCAGTCCAACCCAGGGAGTTTCCGTGAGGCTCTTC.

This clonotype is medium-sized in the sample. CDR3 sequence reads: CSVQLRQNSNYGYTF. CDR3 bases: TGCAGCGTCCAACTCCGACAGAACTCTAACTATGGCTACACCTTC. The chain carries TRBV29-1 and TRBJ1-2; a possible D gene is TRBD1 (5 bases). V lost 6 bases and J lost 0, with 17 bases in between. Germline assignment: CDR1 SQVTM and CDR2 ANQGSEA. The CDR3 totals 15 residues.

This clonotype was seen at least ten times. The CDR3 loop reads CASSYPRGRTYNEQFF. For the CDR3, the DNA is TGTGCCAGCAGCTACCCTCGCGGGAGGACATACAATGAGCAGTTCTTC. V and J are TRBV5-4 and TRBJ2-1, with 8 positions matching TRBD2. In germline, CDR1 is SGHNT, CDR2 YYREEE (reference sequence). With V trimmed by 3 bases and J by 4 bases, 9 bases remained unmatched. The CDR3 totals 16 residues.

This clonotype has more than one count but fewer than ten. V and J are TRBV5-6 and TRBJ1-5; the match to TRBD1 covers 7 bases. Germline CDR1 is SGHDT and CDR2 is YYEEEE. Trimming cost V 0 bases and J 1 base; bases outside gene matches: 7. The CDR3 consists of 17 residues. In DNA, the CDR3 is TGTGCCAGCAGCTTGGCCTTGTCAGGGGGAAGCAATCAGCCCCAGCATTTT. It encodes CASSLALSGGSNQPQHF.

V usage is TRBV12-3 or TRBV12-4 and J usage is TRBJ2-3; 9 positions match TRBD2. The CDR3 spans 15 residues. V was clipped by 3 bases and J by 4 bases; unmatched bases: 5. The CDR3 sequence: CASSFSGSGADTQYF. The CDR3 DNA is TGTGCCAGCAGTTTTAGCGGGAGCGGGGCAGATACGCAGTATTTT.

In the case of this clonotype: An end of the junction differs from the germline gene, which may be a read error. This rearrangement joins TRBV18 to TRBJ2-7, with D maybe TRBD2 (5 bases). Germline assignment: CDR1 KGHSH and CDR2 LQKENI. The CDR3 is 13 amino acids. The DNA for the CDR3 is TGTGCCAACTCAGGACCCGGAGGCTACGAGCAGTACTTC. Its translation: CANSGPGGYEQYF.

The sample holds a few counts of this clonotype. The chain recombines TRBV4-2 with TRBJ2-2; TRBD2 might be the D (5 bases). CDR1 is LGHNA and CDR2 is YNFKEQ in the germline V gene. V gave up 3 bases and J gave up 3 bases, with 11 bases separating them. The CDR3 runs to 15 residues. The CDR3 DNA reads TGTGCCAGCAGCCAGTCGACTAAAGACACCGGGGAGCTGTTTTTT. It specifies CASSQSTKDTGELFF.

By share of the sample, this clonotype is medium-sized. The rearrangement uses TRBV19 and TRBJ1-2; a possible D gene is TRBD1 (6 bases). Per germline, CDR1 LNHDA and CDR2 SQIVND (reference sequence). Trimming removed 5 bases at V and 5 bases at J, with 18 bases between. This CDR3 comprises 15 residues. CDR3 DNA: TGTGCCAGTAGTTTAACCGGGACAAGGCATTATGGCTACACCTTC. Protein sequence: CASSLTGTRHYGYTF.

This clonotype qualifies as medium-sized. This chain links TRBV6-5 with TRBJ2-5; no reliable D call. The germline gives CDR1 MNHEY, CDR2 SVGAGI. This CDR3 comprises 13 residues. V was shortened by 2 bases and J by 10 bases, with 14 bases between the two germline ends. The CDR3 region is CASSYGEWEGQYF. CDR3 sequence (DNA): TGTGCCAGCAGTTACGGGGAATGGGAAGGCCAGTACTTC.

This clonotype counts as medium-sized. This chain uses TRBV27 with TRBJ2-7, with TRBD1 as a possible D gene (7 bases). Deletions cut 0 bases from V and 2 bases from J, with 11 bases between. CDR1 and CDR2 (germline): MNHEY, SMNVEV (reference sequence). This CDR3 spans 15 amino acids. The CDR3 bases are TGTGCCAGCAGTTTATCGCCAGGGGGGACCTACGAGCAGTACTTC. It yields the protein CASSLSPGGTYEQYF.

This clonotype was seen a handful of times. This rearrangement joins TRBV6-2 or TRBV6-3 to TRBJ2-4; 7 nucleotides align to TRBD1. The CDR3 length is 17 residues. Trimming took 6 bases from V and 3 from J; bases not matched to a gene: 14. Germline CDR1 is MNHEY and CDR2 is SVGEGT. CDR3: CASRTIETGTDKNIQYF. The DNA for the CDR3 is TGTGCCAGCAGAACGATCGAGACAGGGACAGACAAAAACATTCAGTACTTC.

There are a few counts of this clonotype. The genes are TRBV5-6 and TRBJ2-3; 7 positions agree with TRBD2. V dropped 2 bases and J dropped 6; count of bases not matched to a gene: 15. The CDR3 length is 17 residues. Germline V gene data show CDR1 as SGHDT and CDR2 as YYEEEE. CDR3 sequence: CASSLWVSLSGWDTQYF. CDR3 coding DNA: TGTGCCAGCAGCTTATGGGTCTCACTTAGCGGGTGGGATACGCAGTATTTT.

This clonotype appeared a few times. The J gene is TRBJ1-2, the V gene TRBV6-2 or TRBV6-3; TRBD1 agrees at 7 bases. Germline-derived CDR1 and CDR2 are MNHEY and SVGEGT. V dropped 7 bases and J dropped 8; count of bases not matched to a gene: 10. The CDR3 length is 13 residues. CDR3 in DNA: TGTGCCAGCAAACGAACAGGGGAAGAAGGCTACACCTTC. Residues: CASKRTGEEGYTF.

The J gene is TRBJ2-2, the V gene TRBV7-9; 8 nucleotides agree with TRBD2. J lost 6 bases, V lost 5 bases, and 2 bases had no gene match. The CDR3 contains 13 residues. CDR1 is SEHNR and CDR2 is FQNEAQ in the germline V gene (reference sequence). CDR3: CASSRLASGELFF. CDR3 nucleotide sequence: TGTGCCAGCAGCCGACTAGCGTCCGGGGAGCTGTTTTTT.

This clonotype rates as medium-sized. J is TRBJ2-2 and V is TRBV11-2, with 7 bases matching TRBD1. Germline values: CDR1 SGHAT, CDR2 FQNNGV. There are 14 residues in the CDR3. V was pared by 5 bases and J by 4 bases, with 4 bases of the junction left unmatched. CDR3 sequence reads: CASSPGQPTGELFF. The CDR3 nucleotides read TGTGCCAGCAGCCCGGGACAGCCCACCGGGGAGCTGTTTTTT.